This passage covers 30 T cell receptor beta chains from one sample sequenced in a study of tumor-infiltrating lymphocytes in oesophageal squamous cell carcinoma. A single record per CDR3 protein comes from TCRdb applying MiXCR to the PCR reads. Among about 15,000 distinct CDR3 sequences listed, around 46% were seen once. The material sequenced was esophageal tumor tissue. These receptors came from a male donor with esophageal squamous cell carcinoma.

This clonotype was seen once. The chain couples TRBV7-8 to TRBJ2-7, with a possible D match to TRBD1 (7 bases). Trimming took 6 bases from V and 6 from J, leaving 15 bases between them. Per germline, CDR1 SGHVS and CDR2 FQNEAQ. The CDR3 is made up of 13 amino acids. The DNA for the CDR3 is TGTGCCAGCAGGGGGTACAGGGGAGGCGAGCAGTACTTC. Translation gives CASRGYRGGEQYF.

There are a few counts of this clonotype. The junction departs from the called germline gene at one end, perhaps through a read error. This chain uses TRBV7-3 with TRBJ2-1; tentative D call: TRBD2 (6 bases). CDR1 SGHTA and CDR2 FQGTGA come from the germline V gene. This CDR3 is 16 amino acids long. The CDR3 region is CASSPGDVRPYDEQFF. Here the CDR3 DNA reads TGTGCCAGCAGCCCGGGGGACGTCAGGCCCTACGATGAGCAGTTCTTC.

The table lists this clonotype with a count of one. Relative to the germline gene, one junction end is altered; a read error may explain this. The chain joins TRBV7-2 to TRBJ2-3; tentatively, D is TRBD1 or TRBD2 (6 bases each). CDR1 SGHTA and CDR2 FQGNSA come from the germline V gene. This CDR3 is built from 14 residues. The CDR3 protein is CASSLRGRDSPLHF. The DNA of the CDR3 is TGTGCCAGCAGCTTACGGGGGCGTGATTCACCCCTCCACTTC.

The genes are TRBV7-8 and TRBJ2-5; 11 bases align to TRBD2. The J call may be faulty, since TRBJ2-1 better matches the DNA end. Germline V gene sequence: CDR1 SGHVS, CDR2 FQNEAQ. This CDR3 region has 14 residues. CDR3 sequence (DNA): TGTGCCAGCAGCCTGGGGACTAGCGGCAATGAGCAGTTCTTC. It codes for CASSLGTSGNEQFF.

This clonotype has only a few counts. A much bigger clone sits one base away, suggesting this may be a read error. V is TRBV4-3 and J is TRBJ2-5; no clear D. CDR1 and CDR2 from the germline V gene are LGHNA and YSLEER. V gave up 1 base and J gave up 11 bases, with 17 bases separating them. The CDR3 is 14 residues long. CDR3 DNA: TGCGCCAGCAGCCAAGCCCTGGACCAAAATGAGCAGTACTTC. It specifies CASSQALDQNEQYF.

In this sample, this clonotype turned up many times. The chain uses TRBV12-3 or TRBV12-4 and TRBJ2-1, with 10 bases lining up with TRBD2. Trimming cost V 6 bases and J 5 bases; bases outside gene matches: 4. CDR3 length equals 14 residues. This CDR3 reads CASRESGRDNEQFF. The CDR3 DNA reads TGTGCCAGCAGAGAGAGCGGGAGGGACAATGAGCAGTTCTTC.

V is TRBV10-3 and J is TRBJ2-7, with 9 nucleotides matching TRBD1. Germline V gene data show CDR1 as ENHRY and CDR2 as SYGVKD. The trim removed 9 bases at V and 6 bases at J, leaving 9 bases unmatched. The CDR3 is 13 amino acids. Here the CDR3 reads CAMAGTGFIEQYF. The CDR3 DNA is TGTGCCATGGCCGGGACAGGGTTTATCGAGCAGTACTTC.

Worth noting for this clonotype: Given the absence of the conserved phenylalanine or tryptophan at the CDR3 end, a read error is likely. The DNA is omitted, as the CDR3 cannot be located on it reliably, and the CDR3 follows TCRdb's listing. The rearrangement links TRBV7-9 to TRBJ2-7; TRBD1 is the table's D call and was not checked against the DNA. The CDR3 comprises 17 residues, both ends counted. Germline loops: CDR1 SEHNR, CDR2 FQNEAQ (reference sequence). CDR3 sequence reads: CASSLSGGLNYGYTFGS.

In its sample, this clonotype ranks as medium-sized (0.01 to 0.1%). The chain links TRBV19 to TRBJ1-5, with 7 bases matching TRBD1. Trimming removed 4 bases from V and 3 bases from J; junction bases left unmatched: 6. This CDR3 region has 15 residues. The germline V gene encodes CDR1 LNHDA and CDR2 SQIVND (reference sequence). The CDR3 nucleotides are TGTGCCAGTAGTACAATAGGGACAGCCAATCAGCCCCAGCATTTT. Amino acids: CASSTIGTANQPQHF.

The CDR3 reads CASSGGGRETQYF. DNA for the CDR3: TGCGCCAGCAGTGGGGGGGGGAGGGAGACCCAGTACTTC. The chain is built from TRBV10-2 and TRBJ2-5, with 7 bases matching TRBD2. The germline CDR1 and CDR2 sequences are WSHSY and SAAADI. V shed 4 bases, J shed 5 bases, and the junction held 4 bases outside the gene matches. The CDR3 loop spans 13 amino acids.

The genes are TRBV10-2 and TRBJ2-7; D is unclear. The germline gives CDR1 WSHSY, CDR2 SAAADI. CDR3 length: 16 residues. Trimming shortened V by 6 bases and J by 7 bases, and 25 bases separated the two germline ends. For the CDR3, the DNA is TGCGCCAGCAGGTCAGAGTTGGAATTTTCCGGCAATGAGCAGTACTTC. This gives the protein CASRSELEFSGNEQYF.

The table lists this clonotype with many counts. The chain has TRBV5-6 and TRBJ1-2, with TRBD1 as a possible D gene (5 bases). The CDR3 length is 13 residues. The V end was cut by 4 bases, the J end by 8 bases, with 15 bases between. Germline loops: CDR1 SGHDT, CDR2 YYEEEE. The CDR3 DNA reads TGTGCCAGCAGCCCCGCAGGGCAGTACGGCTACACCTTC. Amino acid sequence: CASSPAGQYGYTF.

The chain joins TRBV11-2 to TRBJ2-1; 9 nucleotides agree with TRBD2. The trim removed 0 bases at V and 13 bases at J, leaving 10 bases unmatched. The CDR3 sequence is 15 residues long. Germline loops: CDR1 SGHAT, CDR2 FQNNGV. The DNA for the CDR3 is TGTGCCAGCAGCTTAGAGTTTAGCGGGAGAGAGACCCAGTTCTTC. Protein sequence: CASSLEFSGRETQFF. Using reference TRBV11-2 and TRBJ2-1 for the parts outside the CDR3, the full variable domain is EAGVAQSPRYKIIEKRQSVAFWCNPISGHATLYWYQQILGQGPKLLIQFQNNGVVDDSQLPKDRFSAERLKGVDSTLKIQPAKLEDSAVYLCASSLEFSGRETQFFGPGTRLTVL.

This clonotype was observed many times. The chain carries TRBV7-2 and TRBJ1-1; no firm D call. The CDR3 sequence is 13 residues long. Trimming removed 3 bases at V and 6 bases at J, with 11 bases between. Per germline, CDR1 SGHTA and CDR2 FQGNSA. Here the CDR3 reads CASSFPPRPEAFF. CDR3 DNA sequence: TGTGCCAGCAGCTTCCCGCCCCGACCTGAAGCTTTCTTT.

This clonotype was detected a few times. This chain connects TRBV7-8 to TRBJ2-1, with 8 bases lining up with TRBD2. The J call may not be correct, given that the DNA end is closer to TRBJ2-7. CDR3 size: 15 residues. CDR1 and CDR2 (germline): SGHVS, FQNEAQ. CDR3 sequence (DNA): TGTGCCAGCAGCTTGCGGGGGGCCGATGTCAACGAGCAGTACTTC. Its protein product is CASSLRGADVNEQYF.

In regard to this clonotype: The junction departs from the called germline gene at one end, perhaps through a read error. V is TRBV12-3 or TRBV12-4 and J is TRBJ2-3; D unclear. The tail of the sequence fits TRBJ2-7 better, so the J call may be wrong. The CDR3 has 14 residues. For the CDR3, the DNA is TGTGCCAGCCGTTTTTCCGGTCAATACTACGAGCAGTACTTC. Translation gives CASRFSGQYYEQYF.

Points on this clonotype: With a much larger clone just one base away, this may be a read error. The missing conserved phenylalanine or tryptophan at the end of this CDR3 makes a read error likely. The chain uses TRBV18 and TRBJ2-1; TRBD1 aligns across 8 bases. V was clipped by 1 base and J by 6 bases; unmatched bases: 11. CDR3 length: 17 residues. CDR1 and CDR2 from the germline V gene are KGHSH and LQKENI. CDR3 DNA sequence: TGTGCCAGCTCACCACAGGGATTGGACAGGGATTCCAATGAGCAGTTCTCC. Protein: CASSPQGLDRDSNEQFS.

This clonotype was recorded a few times. V is TRBV6-1 and J is TRBJ2-6; tentative D call: TRBD2 (6 bases). V lost 10 bases and J 0 bases, leaving 13 bases between the germline ends. Germline V CDR1 and CDR2: MNHNS, SASEGT. CDR3 length equals 15 residues. The CDR3 spells CATSREHSGANVLTF. CDR3 nucleotides: TGTGCCACGTCGCGGGAACACTCTGGGGCCAACGTCCTGACTTTC.

The chain links TRBV7-4 to TRBJ1-2, with a possible D match to TRBD1 (5 bases). This CDR3 contains 15 residues. V lost 0 bases, J lost 7 bases, and 15 bases lay in between. Germline V gene sequence: CDR1 SGHVT, CDR2 SQSDAQ. The CDR3 region is CASSLAYEGNGGYTF. CDR3 nucleotides: TGTGCCAGCAGCTTAGCGTACGAGGGGAATGGTGGCTACACCTTC.

With regard to this clonotype: Germline is not matched at one junction end, which may reflect a read error. The chain is built from TRBV28 and TRBJ1-6; D perhaps matches TRBD1 (5 bases). Germline-derived CDR1 and CDR2 are MDHEN and SYDVKM. The CDR3 contains 16 residues. CDR3 region: CASTSSGTPNSYEQYF. In DNA, the CDR3 is TGTGCCAGCACGTCCTCCGGGACTCCTAACTCCTACGAGCAGTACTTT.

The chain joins TRBV7-7 to TRBJ2-3; 11 nucleotides match TRBD2. J lost 6 bases, V lost 2 bases, and 10 bases had no gene match. Germline CDR1 and CDR2: SSHAT and FNYEAQ (reference sequence). The length of the CDR3 is 17 residues. CDR3 nucleotide sequence: TGTGCCAGCAGCTTAATGGGGACTAGCGGAGGCCCCGATACGCAGTATTTT. As protein: CASSLMGTSGGPDTQYF.

In its sample, this clonotype is medium-sized (0.01 to 0.1%). The chain joins TRBV7-9 to TRBJ2-5; 8 nucleotides line up with TRBD1. The CDR3 consists of 14 residues. Germline-derived CDR1 and CDR2 are SEHNR and FQNEAQ (reference sequence). The V gene end was trimmed by 5 bases and the J gene end by 1 base; junction bases not matched to a gene: 3. DNA of the CDR3: TGTGCCAGCAGCCGACAGGGGTTCCAAGAGACCCAGTACTTC. It codes for CASSRQGFQETQYF.

The V call is TRBV12-5, the J call TRBJ2-3; D ambiguous. The CDR3 length is 15 residues. The germline V gene has CDR1 LGHNT and CDR2 FRNRAP. With 2 bases removed from V and 4 bases from J, the gap between germline ends came to 13 bases. The CDR3 DNA follows: TGTGCTAGTGGTTTGTCAATGGGTTGGGCAGATACGCAGTATTTT. It encodes CASGLSMGWADTQYF.

This clonotype ranks as medium-sized. The gene calls are TRBV6-6 and TRBJ2-1; D may correspond to TRBD1 or TRBD2 (5 bases each). The V gene's germline CDR1 is MNHNY and CDR2 SVGAGI (reference sequence). V shed 2 bases and J shed 0 bases, with 14 bases lying between them. The CDR3 spans 17 residues. The CDR3 region is CASSYTAGTHSYNEQFF. CDR3 DNA sequence: TGTGCCAGCAGTTACACCGCCGGGACCCACTCCTACAATGAGCAGTTCTTC.

By share of the sample, this clonotype is medium-sized. V usage is TRBV7-9 and J usage is TRBJ1-2; maybe TRBD1 (6 bases). The CDR3 spans 14 residues. V lost 1 base, J lost 7 bases, and 13 bases lay in between. Germline lookup yields CDR1 SEHNR and CDR2 FQNEAQ (reference sequence). The CDR3 protein is CASSLDTGIGGYTF. Written as DNA, the CDR3 is TGTGCCAGCAGCTTAGACACAGGGATTGGTGGCTACACCTTC.

The V and J genes are TRBV12-3 or TRBV12-4 and TRBJ2-4; D is possibly TRBD1 (6 bases). V gave up 1 base and J gave up 0 bases, with 10 bases separating them. CDR3 length: 16 amino acids. The CDR3 loop is CASSLERGIAKNIQYF. Here the CDR3 DNA reads TGTGCCAGCAGTTTAGAGAGGGGGATAGCCAAAAACATTCAGTACTTC.

The gene calls are TRBV7-1 and TRBJ2-5, with 9 bases lining up with TRBD2. TRBV7-1 is filed as an ORF, its function uncertain. The CDR3 contains 13 residues. The V and J ends lost 5 bases and 5 bases, in that order; junction bases with no gene match: 3. The CDR3 DNA sequence: TGTGCCAGCAGCCCCGGACTAGCGGAGACCCAGTACTTC. Its protein product is CASSPGLAETQYF.

This clonotype was seen many times. This rearrangement joins TRBV6-4 to TRBJ1-2; unclear D gene. The CDR3 extends over 13 amino acids. V lost 0 bases, J lost 8 bases, and 10 bases lay in between. Germline CDR1 reads MRHNA; CDR2 reads SNTAGT. The CDR3 loop reads CASSDSLGGGYTF. The CDR3 bases are TGTGCCAGCAGTGACTCCCTGGGAGGGGGCTACACCTTC.

The chain combines TRBV12-3 or TRBV12-4 with TRBJ1-1; D perhaps matches TRBD2 (6 bases). With the DNA end fitting TRBJ2-1 better, the J assignment may be wrong. The CDR3 length is 12 residues. The CDR3 sequence: CASWAGYNEQFF. DNA of the CDR3: TGTGCCAGCTGGGCGGGGTACAATGAGCAGTTCTTC.

In its sample, this clonotype is medium-sized. The chain employs TRBV4-1 and TRBJ2-3; D is uncertain. The CDR3 totals 13 residues. V was pared by 2 bases and J by 4 bases, with 7 bases between. Germline V CDR1 and CDR2: MGHRA, YSYEKL. The CDR3 bases are TGCGCCAGCAGCCAATCATCTTCAGATACGCAGTATTTT. Its translation: CASSQSSSDTQYF.